These T cell receptor beta chains were read from a single sample in a study of naive and memory T cell subsets. Using its own MiXCR run on the 5' RACE reads, TCRdb lists one record per CDR3 protein. Here the sample spans tens of thousands of distinct CDR3 sequences, 4% to 4.5% being singletons. Receptors were obtained from a male donor in good health. Both conserved end residues are part of each CDR3. The D gene is left open where the match is weak. Not every row has a clone size; where given, it reads once, few, many or a size class.

CDR3 protein: CASSLGGDQETQYF
CDR3 DNA: TGTGCCAGCAGCTTAGGAGGGGACCAAGAGACCCAGTACTTC
J gene: TRBJ2-5
clone size: many
V gene: TRBV7-8
D gene: NA

CDR3 protein: CASSLVSVGEAFF
CDR3 DNA: TGTGCCAGCAGCTTAGTAAGTGTGGGTGAAGCTTTCTTT
J gene: TRBJ1-1
clone size: NA
V gene: TRBV7-2
D gene: NA

CDR3 protein: CASSSWTSGRYYEQYF
CDR3 DNA: TGTGCCAGTAGTTCCTGGACTAGCGGGCGTTATTACGAGCAGTACTTC
J gene: TRBJ2-7
clone size: few
V gene: TRBV19
D gene: TRBD2

CDR3 protein: CSARDLALAGVSYEQYF
CDR3 DNA: TGCAGTGCTAGAGATTTGGCCCTAGCGGGGGTCTCCTACGAGCAGTACTTC
J gene: TRBJ2-7
clone size: many
V gene: TRBV20-1
D gene: TRBD2

CDR3 protein: CSVERTGTGELFF
CDR3 DNA: TGCAGCGTTGAGAGGACAGGAACCGGGGAGCTGTTTTTT
J gene: TRBJ2-2
clone size: many
V gene: TRBV29-1
D gene: TRBD1

CDR3 protein: CASSQGQVETQYF
CDR3 DNA: TGTGCCAGCAGCCAAGGGCAAGTGGAGACCCAGTACTTC
J gene: TRBJ2-5
clone size: many
V gene: TRBV3-1
D gene: NA

CDR3 protein: CAWSLGTFGGETQYF
CDR3 DNA: TGTGCCTGGAGTTTAGGGACATTCGGCGGAGAGACCCAGTACTTC
J gene: TRBJ2-5
clone size: many
V gene: TRBV30
D gene: NA

CDR3 protein: CSARDLYRHNEQFF
CDR3 DNA: TGCAGTGCTAGAGATCTATACAGACACAATGAGCAGTTCTTC
J gene: TRBJ2-1
clone size: many
V gene: TRBV20-1
D gene: NA

CDR3 protein: CSVDDRKSRGADTQYF
CDR3 DNA: TGCAGCGTTGATGACAGGAAGTCGAGGGGGGCAGATACGCAGTATTTT
J gene: TRBJ2-3
clone size: many
V gene: TRBV29-1
D gene: NA

CDR3 protein: CASSRSGLAGLYEQYF
CDR3 DNA: TGTGCCAGCAGTAGGAGTGGACTAGCGGGACTCTACGAGCAGTACTTC
J gene: TRBJ2-7
clone size: many
V gene: TRBV28
D gene: TRBD2

CDR3 protein: CASSQPGLAGDTGELFF
CDR3 DNA: TGTGCCAGCAGCCAACCGGGACTAGCGGGAGATACCGGGGAGCTGTTTTTT
J gene: TRBJ2-2
clone size: many
V gene: TRBV14
D gene: TRBD2

CDR3 protein: CSVSYAGGDTQYF
CDR3 DNA: TGCAGCGTTTCGTACGCGGGAGGAGATACGCAGTATTTT
J gene: TRBJ2-3
clone size: many
V gene: TRBV29-1
D gene: TRBD2

CDR3 protein: CASSFGQGYSNQPQHF
CDR3 DNA: TGTGCCAGCAGTTTCGGACAGGGCTATAGCAATCAGCCCCAGCATTTT
J gene: TRBJ1-5
clone size: many
V gene: TRBV12-3/TRBV12-4
D gene: TRBD1

CDR3 protein: CSARLRSAASNYGYTF
CDR3 DNA: TGCAGTGCTAGATTACGGTCGGCAGCGTCTAACTATGGCTACACCTTC
J gene: TRBJ1-2
clone size: many
V gene: TRBV20-1
D gene: NA

CDR3 protein: CASSLTSGGASWQETQYF
CDR3 DNA: TGTGCCAGCAGTTTAACTAGCGGGGGGGCCTCGTGGCAAGAGACCCAGTACTTC
J gene: TRBJ2-5
clone size: many
V gene: TRBV6-5
D gene: TRBD2

CDR3 protein: CASSFWETQYF
CDR3 DNA: TGTGCCAGCAGCTTTTGGGAGACCCAGTACTTC
J gene: TRBJ2-5
clone size: many
V gene: TRBV7-9
D gene: NA

CDR3 protein: CASSLAGGLSNEQFF
CDR3 DNA: TGTGCCAGCAGCTTAGCGGGAGGGTTATCCAATGAGCAGTTCTTC
J gene: TRBJ2-1
clone size: many
V gene: TRBV6-5
D gene: TRBD2

CDR3 protein: CSVVGGGLTDTQYF
CDR3 DNA: TGCAGCGTTGTTGGCGGGGGACTCACAGATACGCAGTATTTT
J gene: TRBJ2-3
clone size: many
V gene: TRBV29-1
D gene: TRBD2

CDR3 protein: CASSPPYSQETQYF
CDR3 DNA: TGTGCCAGCTCACCACCGTACAGCCAAGAGACCCAGTACTTC
J gene: TRBJ2-5
clone size: NA
V gene: TRBV18
D gene: NA

CDR3 protein: CSARKGQGGNQPQHF
CDR3 DNA: TGCAGTGCTCGAAAGGGACAGGGGGGCAATCAGCCCCAGCATTTT
J gene: TRBJ1-5
clone size: many
V gene: TRBV20-1
D gene: TRBD1

CDR3 protein: CANTTGGSFIYEQYF
CDR3 DNA: TGTGCCAACACGACAGGGGGCAGTTTTATCTACGAGCAGTACTTC
J gene: TRBJ2-7
clone size: many
V gene: TRBV27
D gene: TRBD1

CDR3 protein: CASRERQWGYGYTF
CDR3 DNA: TGTGCCAGCAGGGAAAGACAGTGGGGCTATGGCTACACCTTC
J gene: TRBJ1-2
clone size: many
V gene: TRBV6-9
D gene: NA

CDR3 protein: CASSLGVNSPLHF
CDR3 DNA: TGTGCCAGCAGTTTAGGGGTGAATTCACCCCTCCACTTT
J gene: TRBJ1-6
clone size: many
V gene: TRBV12-3/TRBV12-4
D gene: NA

CDR3 protein: CASSFRTGSYEQYF
CDR3 DNA: TGTGCCAGCAGCTTTCGGACAGGAAGCTACGAGCAGTACTTC
J gene: TRBJ2-7
clone size: many
V gene: TRBV7-8
D gene: TRBD1

CDR3 protein: CSAFKIGQGSHEQYF
CDR3 DNA: TGCAGTGCTTTCAAGATAGGACAGGGGTCCCACGAGCAGTACTTC
J gene: TRBJ2-7
clone size: many
V gene: TRBV20-1
D gene: TRBD1

CDR3 protein: CASSLGQAYNEQFF
CDR3 DNA: TGTGCCAGCAGCCTCGGCCAAGCCTACAATGAGCAGTTCTTC
J gene: TRBJ2-1
clone size: many
V gene: TRBV7-2
D gene: NA

CDR3 protein: CSVEGQGIGTQYF
CDR3 DNA: TGCAGCGTTGAAGGGCAGGGCATAGGGACCCAGTACTTC
J gene: TRBJ2-5
clone size: many
V gene: TRBV29-1
D gene: NA

CDR3 protein: CASTPRQGRRNSPLHF
CDR3 DNA: TGTGCCAGCACGCCTCGACAGGGGAGGCGTAATTCACCCCTCCACTTT
J gene: TRBJ1-6
clone size: many
V gene: TRBV12-3/TRBV12-4
D gene: TRBD1

CDR3 protein: CRGTSGTGDGYTF
CDR3 DNA: TGCAGAGGAACATCCGGGACAGGGGATGGCTACACCTTC
J gene: TRBJ1-2
clone size: many
V gene: TRBV20-1
D gene: TRBD1

CDR3 protein: CASSPRLASSPTPDTQYF
CDR3 DNA: TGTGCCAGCAGTCCCAGACTAGCGAGCAGCCCCACCCCAGATACGCAGTATTTT
J gene: TRBJ2-3
clone size: medium-sized
V gene: TRBV12-3/TRBV12-4
D gene: TRBD2

CDR3 protein: CASSERRGAGRNTEAFF
CDR3 DNA: TGTGCCAGCAGTGAAAGGCGGGGGGCAGGGCGGAACACTGAAGCTTTCTTT
J gene: TRBJ1-1
clone size: many
V gene: TRBV6-1
D gene: NA

CDR3 protein: CASSLDRITDTQYF
CDR3 DNA: TGTGCCAGCAGCTTAGATAGAATCACAGATACGCAGTATTTT
J gene: TRBJ2-3
clone size: many
V gene: TRBV11-2
D gene: NA

CDR3 protein: CSAREGQGVHEQYF
CDR3 DNA: TGCAGTGCTAGAGAGGGACAGGGAGTCCACGAGCAGTACTTC
J gene: TRBJ2-7
clone size: medium-sized
V gene: TRBV20-1
D gene: TRBD1

CDR3 protein: CASSESLAGGYNEQFF
CDR3 DNA: TGCGCCAGCAGTGAGTCCCTAGCGGGAGGTTACAATGAGCAGTTCTTC
J gene: TRBJ2-1
clone size: many
V gene: TRBV10-1
D gene: TRBD2

CDR3 protein: CASSLSSGGFTDTQYF
CDR3 DNA: TGCGCCAGCAGCTTGTCGTCAGGTGGATTCACAGATACGCAGTATTTT
J gene: TRBJ2-3
clone size: many
V gene: TRBV5-1
D gene: NA

CDR3 protein: CASSWIAGEMMDEQFF
CDR3 DNA: TGTGCTAGCAGTTGGATAGCGGGAGAGATGATGGATGAGCAGTTCTTC
J gene: TRBJ2-1
clone size: NA
V gene: TRBV7-7
D gene: TRBD2

CDR3 protein: CSGQGAYEQYF
CDR3 DNA: TGCAGTGGGCAGGGGGCCTACGAGCAGTACTTC
J gene: TRBJ2-7
clone size: many
V gene: TRBV20-1
D gene: TRBD1

CDR3 protein: CASSYGTLAFF
CDR3 DNA: TGTGCCAGCAGTTACGGGACATTGGCTTTCTTT
J gene: TRBJ1-1
clone size: many
V gene: TRBV6-5
D gene: NA

CDR3 protein: CASSQDWFDREGRSTDTQYF
CDR3 DNA: TGTGCCAGCAGCCAAGATTGGTTTGATCGGGAGGGCCGGAGCACAGATACGCAGTATTTT
J gene: TRBJ2-3
clone size: many
V gene: TRBV14
D gene: TRBD2

CDR3 protein: CSVVTGGEQYF
CDR3 DNA: TGCAGCGTTGTTACAGGGGGCGAGCAGTACTTC
J gene: TRBJ2-7
clone size: many
V gene: TRBV29-1
D gene: TRBD1

CDR3 protein: CASSLVQGNTGELFF
CDR3 DNA: TGCGCCAGCAGCTTGGTACAGGGGAACACCGGGGAGCTGTTTTTT
J gene: TRBJ2-2
clone size: many
V gene: TRBV5-1
D gene: NA

CDR3 protein: CASSLVDTYEQYF
CDR3 DNA: TGTGCCAGCAGCTTAGTGGACACCTACGAGCAGTACTTC
J gene: TRBJ2-7
clone size: many
V gene: TRBV7-9
D gene: NA

CDR3 protein: CASSFPTDFGYTF
CDR3 DNA: TGTGCCAGCAGTTTTCCGACAGATTTCGGCTACACCTTC
J gene: TRBJ1-2
clone size: many
V gene: TRBV12-3/TRBV12-4
D gene: NA

CDR3 protein: CSARDPQRESTDTQYF
CDR3 DNA: TGCAGTGCTAGAGATCCCCAGCGGGAAAGCACAGATACGCAGTATTTT
J gene: TRBJ2-3
clone size: many
V gene: TRBV20-1
D gene: TRBD2

CDR3 protein: CASSLEDGETQYF
CDR3 DNA: TGCGCCAGCAGCTTGGAGGACGGAGAGACCCAGTACTTC
J gene: TRBJ2-5
clone size: many
V gene: TRBV5-1
D gene: NA

CDR3 protein: CASSYIRGGAGAGELFF
CDR3 DNA: TGTGCCAGCAGTTACATTCGCGGGGGGGCCGGGGCCGGGGAGCTGTTTTTT
J gene: TRBJ2-2
clone size: many
V gene: TRBV6-5
D gene: TRBD2

CDR3 protein: CASSPRGLAGISSTDTQYF
CDR3 DNA: TGTGCCAGCAGCCCTCGGGGACTAGCGGGCATCTCTAGCACAGATACGCAGTATTTT
J gene: TRBJ2-3
clone size: many
V gene: TRBV9
D gene: TRBD2

CDR3 protein: CASSPGQGLLETQYF
CDR3 DNA: TGCGCCAGCAGCCCGGGACAGGGACTTTTGGAGACCCAGTACTTC
J gene: TRBJ2-5
clone size: many
V gene: TRBV5-1
D gene: TRBD1

CDR3 protein: CASRHGTANEKLFF
CDR3 DNA: TGTGCCAGCAGGCACGGGACAGCTAATGAAAAACTGTTTTTT
J gene: TRBJ1-4
clone size: many
V gene: TRBV12-3/TRBV12-4
D gene: TRBD1

CDR3 protein: CSVDDVETYEQYF
CDR3 DNA: TGCAGCGTTGATGATGTAGAAACCTACGAGCAGTACTTC
J gene: TRBJ2-7
clone size: many
V gene: TRBV29-1
D gene: NA

CDR3 protein: CASSLNYAGQFF
CDR3 DNA: TGTGCCAGCAGCCTTAACTACGCAGGGCAGTTCTTC
J gene: TRBJ2-1
clone size: many
V gene: TRBV3-1
D gene: NA

CDR3 protein: CATSRDRRGQVHF
CDR3 DNA: TGTGCCACCAGCAGAGATCGGAGGGGACAGGTCCACTTT
J gene: TRBJ1-1
clone size: many
V gene: TRBV15
D gene: TRBD1

CDR3 protein: CASSSRDSGLSGNTIYF
CDR3 DNA: TGTGCCAGCAGCTCCCGGGACAGTGGCCTCTCTGGAAACACCATATATTTT
J gene: TRBJ1-3
clone size: many
V gene: TRBV7-9
D gene: TRBD1

CDR3 protein: CASSPSIGLLDNEQYF
CDR3 DNA: TGTGCCAGCAGCCCATCTATTGGACTACTGGATAACGAGCAGTACTTC
J gene: TRBJ2-7
clone size: many
V gene: TRBV9
D gene: NA